Listed below are T cell receptor beta chains from one sample, sequenced in a study of immune characterization of retroperitoneal liposarcoma. TCRdb redid the calling of the PCR reads with MiXCR, one entry per CDR3 protein. The sample gives more than 9,000 distinct CDR3 sequences, less than 30% of which show up once; under 25% is in the top ten. Sequenced input: blood. The origin of the receptors is a male donor with retroperitoneal liposarcoma. Each CDR3 is given with its conserved first and last residue. A D gene is named only where the DNA matches it firmly. The size of a clone is reported for some rows only, either as once, few or many, or as a class for expanded clones.

size,J,V,length,D,DNA,CDR3
medium-sized,TRBJ1-6,TRBV12-3/TRBV12-4,13,NA,TGTGCCAGCAGCCAGGATCTGGGGTCACCCCTCCACTTT,CASSQDLGSPLHF
NA,TRBJ2-3,TRBV4-3,22,NA,TGCGCCAGCAGCCACGATTTGGCCCCAGGTCGGAACTCCTTTAGCTCCTACAATGAGCAGTATTTT,CASSHDLAPGRNSFSSYNEQYF
NA,TRBJ2-5,TRBV12-3/TRBV12-4,14,NA,TGTGCCAGCAGTTTATTAGATTCCCCCCCTGAGCAGCTATTC,CASSLLDSPPEQLF
many,TRBJ1-5,TRBV6-1,14,NA,TGTGCCAGCAGTGATGGGGGGTACAATCAGCCCCAGCATTTT,CASSDGGYNQPQHF
NA,TRBJ2-7,TRBV7-2,12,NA,TGTGCCAGCAGCCCTATTTTAGGCGAGCAGTACTTC,CASSPILGEQYF
NA,TRBJ2-1,TRBV4-1,15,TRBD2,TGCGCCAGCAGCCTATTAGCGGGGGCGAACAATGAGCAGTTCTTC,CASSLLAGANNEQFF
many,TRBJ1-1,TRBV6-1,13,NA,TGTGCCAGCAGTTCGCACGGACACACTGAAGCTTTCTTT,CASSSHGHTEAFF
many,TRBJ2-1,TRBV6-1,15,NA,TGTGCCAGCAGTAAACGGGACGGATCCTACAATGAGCAGTTCTTC,CASSKRDGSYNEQFF
NA,TRBJ1-6,TRBV5-1,15,NA,TGCGCCAGCAGCTCGACAGTTTCCTATAATTCACCCCTCCACTTT,CASSSTVSYNSPLHF
NA,TRBJ2-1,TRBV6-6,15,NA,TGTGCCAGCAGTTACGTCGGGGCCCTTCGCAATGAGCAGTTCTTC,CASSYVGALRNEQFF
NA,TRBJ1-5,TRBV20-1,15,TRBD1,TGCAGTGCTAGGGGGGACAGGTGGGACAATCAGCCCCAGCATTTT,CSARGDRWDNQPQHF
NA,TRBJ2-2,TRBV7-8,16,TRBD2,TGTGCCAGCAGCCACGGGGGGGACTCAATGACCGGGGAGCTGTTTTTT,CASSHGGDSMTGELFF
many,TRBJ2-3,TRBV5-1,13,NA,TGCGCCAGCAGCTTGGGGGAACGCGATACGCAGTATTTT,CASSLGERDTQYF
medium-sized,TRBJ2-3,TRBV5-1,15,TRBD1,TGCGCCAGCAGCTTGGACAGGGGACGCACAGATACGCAGTATTTT,CASSLDRGRTDTQYF
NA,TRBJ1-2,TRBV6-1,16,NA,TGTGCCAGCAACCCAAGTGGTTGGAGCAGGGACTATGGCTACACCTTC,CASNPSGWSRDYGYTF
few,TRBJ2-1,TRBV7-6,14,TRBD2,TGTGCCAGCAACCTAGCGGGAGGGCAAGATGAGCAGTTCTTC,CASNLAGGQDEQFF